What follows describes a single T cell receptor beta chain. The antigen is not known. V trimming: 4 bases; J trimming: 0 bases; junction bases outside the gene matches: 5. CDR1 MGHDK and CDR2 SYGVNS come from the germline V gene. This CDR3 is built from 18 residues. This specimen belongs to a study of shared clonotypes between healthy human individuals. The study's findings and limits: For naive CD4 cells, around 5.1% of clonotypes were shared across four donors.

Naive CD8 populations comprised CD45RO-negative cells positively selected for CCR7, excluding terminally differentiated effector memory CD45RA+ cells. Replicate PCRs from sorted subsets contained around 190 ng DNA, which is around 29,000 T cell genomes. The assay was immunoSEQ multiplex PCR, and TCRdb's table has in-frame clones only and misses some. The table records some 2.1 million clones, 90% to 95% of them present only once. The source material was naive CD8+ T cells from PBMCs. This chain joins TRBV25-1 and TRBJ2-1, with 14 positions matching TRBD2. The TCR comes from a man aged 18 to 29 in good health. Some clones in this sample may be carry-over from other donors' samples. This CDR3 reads CASSGTSGRRGSYNEQFF. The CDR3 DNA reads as TGTGCCAGCAGTGGGACTAGCGGGAGGCGAGGCTCCTACAATGAGCAGTTCTTC.